What follows is one T cell receptor beta chain and its context. The data belong to a study of blood T cell repertoires in COVID-19. The CDR3 extends over 14 amino acids. Germline lookup yields CDR1 MDHEN and CDR2 SYDVKM. The V segment lost 7 bases and the J segment 6 bases; nucleotides outside the gene matches: 6. Participants came from 24 US areas, aged about 18 to 100 years. Researchers sorted participants into cohorts using their self-reported clinical history. Per the original data handling: Reference gene primer amplification gave nucleated cell count estimates. TCRdb's copy holds only in-frame clones and misses some; the assay was immunoSEQ multiplex PCR. D and trimming come from the DNA, and the V and J calls and clone size come from that table. The data show 150,000 to 200,000 clones, with around 82% seen just once and about an eighth held by the top ten.

This receptor was identified in a middle-aged man who had recovered from COVID-19. V gene TRBV28 combines with J gene TRBJ2-1; 10 positions agree with TRBD2. Sequencing used PBMCs or T cells enriched from blood (not recorded which). The CDR3 DNA is TGTGCCAGCAACACCGGGACTAGCGTCAATGAGCAGTTCTTC. Its translation: CASNTGTSVNEQFF. Complete variable domain (other parts from reference TRBV28 and TRBJ2-1): DVKVTQSSRYLVKRTGEKVFLECVQDMDHENMFWYRQDPGLGLRLIYFSYDVKMKEKGDIPEGYSVSREKKERFSLILESASTNQTSMYLCASNTGTSVNEQFFGPGTRLTVL.